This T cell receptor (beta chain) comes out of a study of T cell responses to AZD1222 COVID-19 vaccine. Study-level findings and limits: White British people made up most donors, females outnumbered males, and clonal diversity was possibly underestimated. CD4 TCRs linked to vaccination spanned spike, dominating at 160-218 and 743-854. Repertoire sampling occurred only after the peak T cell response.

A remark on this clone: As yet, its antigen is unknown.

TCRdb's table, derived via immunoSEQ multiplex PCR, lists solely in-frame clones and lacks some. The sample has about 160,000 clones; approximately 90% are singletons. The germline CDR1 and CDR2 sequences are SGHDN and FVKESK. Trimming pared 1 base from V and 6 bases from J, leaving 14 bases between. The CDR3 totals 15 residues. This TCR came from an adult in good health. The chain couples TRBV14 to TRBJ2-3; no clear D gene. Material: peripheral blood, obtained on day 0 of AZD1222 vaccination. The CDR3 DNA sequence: TGTGCCAGCAGCCAAGGGAACGGGTGGATGGATACGCAGTATTTT. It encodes CASSQGNGWMDTQYF. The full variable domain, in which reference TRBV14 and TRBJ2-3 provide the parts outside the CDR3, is EAGVTQFPSHSVIEKGQTVTLRCDPISGHDNLYWYRRVMGKEIKFLLHFVKESKQDESGMPNNRFLAERTGGTYSTLKVQPAELEDSGVYFCASSQGNGWMDTQYFGPGTRLTVL.